A selection of T cell receptor beta chains follows, all from one sample in a study of T cell repertoires in cytomegalovirus infection. TCRdb re-called the reads through MiXCR, storing one row per CDR3 protein. This table has 550,000 to 700,000 distinct CDR3 sequences, about 39% appearing once. These TCRs' antigens remain unknown. Here the sequenced sample was cultured PBMCs, taken from culture after CMV antigen stimulation. These TCRs come from a human donor in good health (CMV status not recorded). Some clones in this sample may be carry-over from other donors' samples. Both conserved end residues are part of each CDR3. D genes are given only for firm matches. Size values are once, few and many counts, or a class for expanded clones, and some rows have none.

TRBV7-2	TRBD2	TRBJ2-1	few	CASCLAGASYNEQFF	TGTGCCAGCTGTCTAGCGGGAGCCTCCTACAATGAGCAGTTCTTC
TRBV5-4	.	TRBJ2-1	.	CASSLDSNSYNEQFF	TGTGCCAGCAGCTTGGACTCCAACTCCTACAATGAGCAGTTCTTC
TRBV6-1	.	TRBJ1-1	.	CATSRSSHTEAFF	TGTGCCACAAGTAGGAGCTCGCACACTGAAGCTTTCTTT
TRBV7-6	TRBD2	TRBJ2-5	.	CASSYSPGGAETQYF	TGTGCCAGCAGCTATTCCCCGGGGGGGGCGGAGACCCAGTACTTC
TRBV6-2/TRBV6-3	.	TRBJ1-1	few	CASSYSKGVGGTEAFF	TGTGCCAGCAGTTACTCGAAAGGGGTCGGTGGTACTGAAGCTTTCTTT
TRBV6-2/TRBV6-3	TRBD1	TRBJ2-5	.	CASSRPDRGYETQYF	TGTGCCAGCAGTAGACCGGACAGGGGATACGAGACCCAGTACTTC
TRBV5-4	TRBD2	TRBJ2-4	.	CASSLAGGQGNIQYF	TGTGCCAGCAGCCTAGCGGGGGGGCAAGGGAACATTCAGTACTTC
TRBV4-1	.	TRBJ2-5	few	CASSQEGRETQYF	TGCGCCAGCAGCCAAGAGGGACGGGAGACCCAGTACTTC
TRBV12-3/TRBV12-4	.	TRBJ1-5	.	CASSLGGRSGQPQHF	TGTGCCAGCAGTTTAGGGGGTAGATCAGGGCAGCCCCAGCATTTT
TRBV7-2	TRBD1	TRBJ1-1	many	CASSGRTGLNTEAFF	TGTGCCAGCAGCGGCCGGACAGGGTTGAACACTGAAGCTTTCTTT
TRBV6-1	.	TRBJ1-5	few	CASSDWARGSWINQPQHF	TGTGCCAGCAGTGATTGGGCGCGTGGTAGTTGGATAAATCAGCCCCAGCATTTT
TRBV25-1	.	TRBJ2-7	.	CASSEEWGRREQYF	TGTGCCAGCAGTGAAGAATGGGGGCGCCGGGAGCAGTACTTC
TRBV12-3/TRBV12-4	TRBD2	TRBJ2-2	few	CASSLTSSDGELFF	TGTGCCAGCAGCTTGACTAGCTCAGACGGGGAGCTGTTTTTT
TRBV12-3/TRBV12-4	TRBD1	TRBJ1-5	few	CASSRFTGGDQPQHF	TGTGCCAGCAGCCGCTTCACAGGGGGCGATCAGCCCCAGCATTTT
TRBV5-8	.	TRBJ2-5	.	CASSLGLVGTQETQYF	TGTGCCAGCAGCTTGGGACTAGTCGGAACCCAAGAGACCCAGTACTTC
TRBV6-5	.	TRBJ1-2	few	CASSYSWTVANYGYTF	TGTGCCAGCAGTTACAGTTGGACGGTGGCTAACTATGGCTACACCTTC
TRBV19	.	TRBJ2-1	.	CASSVQNRVREQFF	TGTGCCAGTAGTGTTCAGAACAGGGTTCGTGAGCAGTTCTTC
TRBV7-6	TRBD1	TRBJ2-2	.	CASSFAPGQDTGELFF	TGTGCCAGCAGCTTCGCCCCGGGACAGGACACCGGGGAGCTGTTTTTT
TRBV9	TRBD1	TRBJ1-2	.	CASSARTGNGYTF	TGTGCCAGCAGCGCTCGGACAGGGAATGGCTACACCTTC
TRBV11-3	.	TRBJ1-1	.	CASSLPSLNTEAFF	TGTGCCAGCAGCTTACCCAGCTTGAACACTGAAGCTTTCTTT
TRBV7-2	.	TRBJ2-5	.	CASSFVAGQQETQYF	TGTGCCAGCAGCTTCGTCGCGGGACAGCAAGAGACCCAGTACTTC
TRBV27	TRBD2	TRBJ2-7	.	CASSLAGGRVSYEQYF	TGTGCCAGCAGTTTAGCCGGCGGGAGGGTTTCCTACGAGCAGTACTTC
TRBV7-2	.	TRBJ2-7	.	CASSLVERQEQYF	TGTGCCAGCAGCTTAGTAGAACGACAAGAGCAGTACTTC
TRBV6-1	TRBD2	TRBJ2-3	.	CASSGTSGTSTDTQYF	TGTGCCAGCAGCGGGACTAGCGGAACTAGCACAGATACGCAGTATTTT
TRBV20-1	.	TRBJ1-6	.	CSASAGTDSPLHF	TGCAGTGCTAGTGCCGGAACGGACTCACCCCTCCACTTT
TRBV7-6	.	TRBJ2-3	few	CASSPFRGPSTDTQYF	TGTGCCAGCAGCCCGTTTAGGGGCCCTAGCACAGATACGCAGTATTTT
TRBV18	TRBD2	TRBJ2-7	.	CASSGTSGPYEQYF	TGTGCCAGCTCAGGGACTAGCGGACCCTACGAGCAGTACTTC
TRBV19	.	TRBJ1-2	.	CASTRTVNYGYTF	TGTGCCAGCACCCGGACAGTTAACTATGGCTACACCTTC
TRBV7-2	TRBD2	TRBJ2-2	few	CASRAGGNTGELFF	TGTGCCAGTCGGGCGGGAGGCAACACCGGGGAGCTGTTTTTT
TRBV6-2/TRBV6-3	.	TRBJ1-6	.	CASRGLSSYNSPLHF	TGTGCCAGCAGAGGACTGAGCTCCTATAATTCACCCCTCCACTTT